The rows below give T cell receptor beta chains drawn from one sample of a study of blood T cell repertoires in COVID-19. Assay: immunoSEQ multiplex PCR; the TCRdb copy retains only in-frame clones and omits some. The profile shows 95,000 to 150,000 clones, roughly 89% of them singletons. Source material: peripheral blood. All receptors come from a woman aged 60-75 years with COVID-19, enrolled during active disease. Each CDR3 is given with its conserved first and last residue. A D gene is named only where the DNA matches it firmly. Size is stated for part of the rows, as once, few or many counts, or as a class when the clone is expanded.

CDR3 protein: CASSLEAGGPYEQYF; CDR3 DNA: TGCGCCAGCAGCTTGGAAGCCGGGGGGCCCTACGAGCAGTACTTC; J gene: TRBJ2-7; V gene: TRBV5-1; D gene: .; clone size: .
CDR3 protein: CASSQSGFEQFF; CDR3 DNA: TGTGCCAGCAGCCAATCAGGCTTCGAGCAGTTCTTC; J gene: TRBJ2-1; V gene: TRBV3-1/TRBV3-2; D gene: .; clone size: .
CDR3 protein: CATSDQRQGGDYNEQFF; CDR3 DNA: TGTGCCACCAGTGACCAACGACAGGGGGGGGACTACAATGAGCAGTTCTTC; J gene: TRBJ2-1; V gene: TRBV24-1; D gene: TRBD1; clone size: .
CDR3 protein: CASSLRQGNYGYTF; CDR3 DNA: TGTGCCAGCAGTTTGCGACAGGGGAACTATGGCTACACCTTC; J gene: TRBJ1-2; V gene: TRBV6-5; D gene: TRBD1; clone size: .
CDR3 protein: CSARVTGVTDTQYF; CDR3 DNA: TGCAGTGCTCGTGTGACGGGGGTCACAGATACGCAGTATTTT; J gene: TRBJ2-3; V gene: TRBV20-1; D gene: .; clone size: .
CDR3 protein: CSVIPGTLDTIYF; CDR3 DNA: TGCAGCGTGATTCCCGGGACATTAGACACCATATATTTT; J gene: TRBJ1-3; V gene: TRBV29-1; D gene: .; clone size: once
CDR3 protein: CASSEWVSSGVIHEQYF; CDR3 DNA: TGTGCCAGCAGTGAATGGGTATCTAGCGGGGTCATCCACGAGCAGTACTTC; J gene: TRBJ2-7; V gene: TRBV25-1; D gene: TRBD2; clone size: .
CDR3 protein: CASSIQSSYEQYF; CDR3 DNA: TGTGCCAGCAGCATACAGAGCTCCTACGAGCAGTACTTC; J gene: TRBJ2-7; V gene: TRBV11-2; D gene: .; clone size: once
CDR3 protein: CASSVGWYSDQPQHF; CDR3 DNA: TGTGCCAGCAGCGTTGGTTGGTATAGCGATCAGCCCCAGCATTTT; J gene: TRBJ1-5; V gene: TRBV9; D gene: .; clone size: .
CDR3 protein: CASSRRGDEQFF; CDR3 DNA: TGTGCCAGCAGCCGCCGCGGAGATGAGCAGTTCTTC; J gene: TRBJ2-1; V gene: TRBV7-9; D gene: .; clone size: .
CDR3 protein: CAISDRDGYTF; CDR3 DNA: TGTGCCATCTCGGACAGGGATGGCTACACCTTC; J gene: TRBJ1-2; V gene: TRBV12-3/TRBV12-4; D gene: TRBD1; clone size: few
CDR3 protein: CASSYGDYGYTF; CDR3 DNA: TGTGCCAGCAGCTATGGAGACTATGGCTACACCTTC; J gene: TRBJ1-2; V gene: TRBV11-2; D gene: .; clone size: .
CDR3 protein: CATSRDRGGIGELFF; CDR3 DNA: TGTGCCACCAGCAGAGATCGGGGAGGGATCGGGGAGCTGTTTTTT; J gene: TRBJ2-2; V gene: TRBV15; D gene: TRBD2; clone size: .
CDR3 protein: CASSQDYGYTF; CDR3 DNA: TGCGCCAGCAGCCAGGACTATGGCTACACCTTC; J gene: TRBJ1-2; V gene: TRBV5-1; D gene: .; clone size: .
CDR3 protein: CASREGARETEAFF; CDR3 DNA: TGTGCCAGCAGAGAGGGGGCGCGTGAAACTGAAGCTTTCTTT; J gene: TRBJ1-1; V gene: TRBV28; D gene: TRBD1; clone size: .
CDR3 protein: CASSFTGPFSYNEQFF; CDR3 DNA: TGCGCCAGCAGCTTTACAGGGCCCTTTTCCTACAATGAGCAGTTCTTC; J gene: TRBJ2-1; V gene: TRBV5-1; D gene: .; clone size: .
CDR3 protein: CASSQGNYGYTF; CDR3 DNA: TGTGCCAGCAGTCAGGGGAACTATGGCTACACCTTC; J gene: TRBJ1-2; V gene: TRBV6-6; D gene: .; clone size: .
CDR3 protein: CASSIVAQGLGNTEAFF; CDR3 DNA: TGTGCCAGTAGTATAGTGGCACAGGGCCTCGGGAACACTGAAGCTTTCTTT; J gene: TRBJ1-1; V gene: TRBV19; D gene: .; clone size: .
CDR3 protein: CSVRGGRRNNEQFF; CDR3 DNA: TGCAGCGTGCGAGGGGGCCGGAGGAACAATGAGCAGTTCTTC; J gene: TRBJ2-1; V gene: TRBV29-1; D gene: TRBD1; clone size: .
CDR3 protein: CASSRTGEAEQYF; CDR3 DNA: TGTGCCAGCAGTAGAACGGGGGAGGCCGAGCAGTACTTC; J gene: TRBJ2-7; V gene: TRBV3-1/TRBV3-2; D gene: .; clone size: .
CDR3 protein: CAWSKNRGAYEQYF; CDR3 DNA: TGTGCCTGGAGTAAAAACAGGGGTGCCTACGAGCAGTACTTC; J gene: TRBJ2-7; V gene: TRBV30; D gene: TRBD1; clone size: .
CDR3 protein: CASSPRGQGAANQPQHF; CDR3 DNA: TGTGCCAGCTCACCACGGGGGCAGGGGGCGGCCAATCAGCCCCAGCATTTT; J gene: TRBJ1-5; V gene: TRBV18; D gene: TRBD1; clone size: .
CDR3 protein: CASSERQGRGTDTQYF; CDR3 DNA: TGTGCCAGCAGCGAAAGACAGGGGAGGGGCACAGATACGCAGTATTTT; J gene: TRBJ2-3; V gene: TRBV5-4; D gene: .; clone size: .
CDR3 protein: CSVEVGVGYGYTF; CDR3 DNA: TGCAGCGTTGAAGTAGGAGTTGGCTATGGCTACACCTTC; J gene: TRBJ1-2; V gene: TRBV29-1; D gene: .; clone size: .
CDR3 protein: CASCPSGGLEETQYF; CDR3 DNA: TGTGCCAGCTGCCCTAGCGGGGGGCTGGAGGAGACCCAGTACTTC; J gene: TRBJ2-5; V gene: TRBV6-6; D gene: TRBD2; clone size: once
CDR3 protein: CASHDGRFPNTGELFF; CDR3 DNA: TGCGCCAGCCACGACGGCAGGTTTCCCAACACCGGGGAGCTGTTTTTT; J gene: TRBJ2-2; V gene: TRBV5-1; D gene: .; clone size: .
CDR3 protein: CASSETDRFGGNQPQHF; CDR3 DNA: TGTGCCAGCAGTGAAACGGACAGGTTTGGTGGCAATCAGCCCCAGCATTTT; J gene: TRBJ1-5; V gene: TRBV25-1; D gene: TRBD1; clone size: few
CDR3 protein: CASGQFSSYEQYF; CDR3 DNA: TGTGCCAGCGGACAGTTTTCCTCCTACGAGCAGTACTTC; J gene: TRBJ2-7; V gene: TRBV6-6; D gene: .; clone size: .
CDR3 protein: CASSRAPGSKGNTEAFF; CDR3 DNA: TGCGCCAGCAGCCGGGCCCCGGGGAGCAAGGGGAACACTGAAGCTTTCTTT; J gene: TRBJ1-1; V gene: TRBV5-1; D gene: .; clone size: .
CDR3 protein: CASSLAHGTGMNNEQFF; CDR3 DNA: TGCGCCAGCAGCTTGGCTCACGGGACAGGGATGAACAATGAGCAGTTCTTC; J gene: TRBJ2-1; V gene: TRBV5-1; D gene: TRBD1; clone size: .
CDR3 protein: CASRGLEETQYF; CDR3 DNA: TGTGCCAGCAGGGGGCTGGAGGAGACCCAGTACTTC; J gene: TRBJ2-5; V gene: TRBV6-5; D gene: .; clone size: .
CDR3 protein: CASSAKPLQGEGTEAFF; CDR3 DNA: TGCGCCAGCAGTGCTAAACCGTTACAGGGGGAGGGGACTGAAGCTTTCTTT; J gene: TRBJ1-1; V gene: TRBV10-2; D gene: TRBD1; clone size: .
CDR3 protein: CASSRGAYNQPQHF; CDR3 DNA: TGTGCCAGCAGCCGAGGGGCATACAATCAGCCCCAGCATTTT; J gene: TRBJ1-5; V gene: TRBV7-8; D gene: .; clone size: few
CDR3 protein: CASSSGVRPNSPLHF; CDR3 DNA: TGCGCCAGCAGCTCAGGGGTGCGCCCGAATTCACCCCTCCACTTT; J gene: TRBJ1-6; V gene: TRBV5-1; D gene: .; clone size: .
CDR3 protein: CALRAGSSYNSPFHF; CDR3 DNA: TGTGCCCTCCGCGCGGGGAGCTCCTATAATTCACCCTTCCACTTT; J gene: TRBJ1-6; V gene: TRBV2; D gene: .; clone size: .
CDR3 protein: CASSRIQGLNTEAFF; CDR3 DNA: TGTGCCAGCTCACGCATACAGGGGCTTAACACTGAAGCTTTCTTT; J gene: TRBJ1-1; V gene: TRBV18; D gene: TRBD1; clone size: .
CDR3 protein: CASSVGRGSEKLFF; CDR3 DNA: TGTGCCAGCAGCGTGGGCAGGGGAAGTGAAAAACTGTTTTTT; J gene: TRBJ1-4; V gene: TRBV9; D gene: .; clone size: .
CDR3 protein: CASSSQQGQAGGYTF; CDR3 DNA: TGTGCCAGCAGCTCTCAACAAGGACAGGCCGGTGGCTACACCTTC; J gene: TRBJ1-2; V gene: TRBV7-3; D gene: TRBD1; clone size: .
CDR3 protein: CASSFPDFRGYTF; CDR3 DNA: TGTGCCAGCAGTTTCCCGGACTTCAGGGGCTACACCTTC; J gene: TRBJ1-2; V gene: TRBV12-3/TRBV12-4; D gene: .; clone size: .
CDR3 protein: CASSLTSGVRETQYF; CDR3 DNA: TGTGCCAGCAGCTTGACTAGCGGGGTCCGAGAGACCCAGTACTTC; J gene: TRBJ2-5; V gene: TRBV7-2; D gene: TRBD2; clone size: once
CDR3 protein: CASSQDFLQGMDGYTF; CDR3 DNA: TGCGCCAGCAGCCAAGATTTTCTCCAGGGCATGGATGGCTACACCTTC; J gene: TRBJ1-2; V gene: TRBV4-3; D gene: .; clone size: .
CDR3 protein: CASSFRRGVKDTEAFF; CDR3 DNA: TGTGCCAGCAGCTTCCGCAGGGGCGTAAAGGACACTGAAGCTTTCTTT; J gene: TRBJ1-1; V gene: TRBV5-4; D gene: .; clone size: .
CDR3 protein: CASSLGTLGSNQPQHF; CDR3 DNA: TGCGCCAGCAGCCTCGGGACATTAGGTAGCAATCAGCCCCAGCATTTT; J gene: TRBJ1-5; V gene: TRBV5-1; D gene: .; clone size: .
CDR3 protein: CASSSGQRTSTDTQYF; CDR3 DNA: TGTGCCAGCAGCTCCGGACAGCGAACTAGCACAGATACGCAGTATTTT; J gene: TRBJ2-3; V gene: TRBV6-2/TRBV6-3; D gene: .; clone size: .
CDR3 protein: CASSQWSSGVWEQFF; CDR3 DNA: TGCGCCAGCAGCCAATGGTCTAGCGGGGTATGGGAGCAGTTCTTC; J gene: TRBJ2-1; V gene: TRBV4-3; D gene: TRBD2; clone size: .
CDR3 protein: CASSASGTGGGNTIYF; CDR3 DNA: TGTGCCAGCAGCGCCTCCGGGACAGGGGGTGGAAACACCATATATTTT; J gene: TRBJ1-3; V gene: TRBV9; D gene: TRBD1; clone size: .
CDR3 protein: CASSQDRGIYEQYF; CDR3 DNA: TGCGCCAGCAGCCAAGACAGGGGAATCTACGAGCAGTACTTC; J gene: TRBJ2-7; V gene: TRBV4-3; D gene: .; clone size: .
CDR3 protein: CASSPPLRRQNTEAFF; CDR3 DNA: TGTGCCAGCAGCCCTCCACTAAGACGGCAGAACACTGAAGCTTTCTTT; J gene: TRBJ1-1; V gene: TRBV6-2/TRBV6-3; D gene: .; clone size: .
CDR3 protein: CASGDSNTDTQYF; CDR3 DNA: TGTGCCAGCGGGGACAGTAACACAGATACGCAGTATTTT; J gene: TRBJ2-3; V gene: TRBV3-1/TRBV3-2; D gene: TRBD1; clone size: .
CDR3 protein: CASSVRAGIAEAFF; CDR3 DNA: TGTGCCAGCAGCGTAAGAGCAGGGATTGCGGAAGCTTTCTTT; J gene: TRBJ1-1; V gene: TRBV9; D gene: .; clone size: few
CDR3 protein: CASSQDRQGFHEQYF; CDR3 DNA: TGTGCCAGCAGCCAAGATAGACAGGGATTCCACGAGCAGTACTTC; J gene: TRBJ2-7; V gene: TRBV3-1/TRBV3-2; D gene: TRBD1; clone size: .
CDR3 protein: CASRDRGPNDEAFF; CDR3 DNA: TGTGCCAGCCGGGACAGGGGTCCGAATGATGAAGCTTTCTTT; J gene: TRBJ1-1; V gene: TRBV11-2; D gene: TRBD1; clone size: .